This T cell receptor beta chain was identified in a study of blood T cell repertoires in COVID-19. This clone showed up just once. The data were produced by immunoSEQ multiplex PCR, yet TCRdb's version contains in-frame clones alone and is incomplete. The table records some 17,000 clones, approximately 80% of them present only once. V lost 2 bases, J lost 0 bases, and 14 bases lay in between. Germline V gene data show CDR1 as SGHAT and CDR2 as FQNNGV. The CDR3 has 17 amino acids. The source of this sequence is a man in his 70s with COVID-19, enrolled during active disease. The chain is built from TRBV11-2 and TRBJ2-1; D gene ambiguous. Sequencing was done on a sample of peripheral blood. The CDR3 DNA is TGTGCCAGCAGCTTACGGTTGGCTTCTAGCTCCTACAATGAGCAGTTCTTC. Translation: CASSLRLASSSYNEQFF.